A selection of T cell receptor beta chains follows, all from one sample in a study of blood T cell repertoires in COVID-19. The table came from immunoSEQ multiplex PCR; TCRdb's copy has only in-frame clones and leaves some out. The sample comprises just over 65,000 clones, 89% of which are singletons, and 1.1% to 1.5% rests with the top ten. The material sequenced was peripheral blood. The receptors come from a man in his sixties with acute or convalescent COVID-19. The CDR3 runs from the conserved cysteine through the conserved F or W. The D gene is left open where the match is weak. The size entry is marked missing in some rows and otherwise reads once, few, many or a size class.

v_gene	d_gene	j_gene	abundance	CDR3nt	CDR3aa
TRBV7-2	.	TRBJ1-1	.	TGTGCCAGCAGCACACGAAGCGCAGAAGCTTTCTTT	CASSTRSAEAFF
TRBV9	.	TRBJ1-6	.	TGTGCCAGCAGCCGGGTCCTTAATTCACCCCTCCACTTT	CASSRVLNSPLHF
TRBV7-9	TRBD1	TRBJ1-5	.	TGTGCCAGCAGCCCCCCCGGACAGGGGTATCTCCAGCATTTT	CASSPPGQGYLQHF
TRBV6-5	.	TRBJ2-7	.	TGTGCCAGCAGGACCATTGACAGGCGAGGCTCCGAGCAGTACTTC	CASRTIDRRGSEQYF
TRBV12-5	.	TRBJ1-5	.	TGTGCTAGTGCCCCGTCCAGGGTCGGCAATCAGCCCCAGCATTTT	CASAPSRVGNQPQHF
TRBV10-3	.	TRBJ1-1	.	TGTGCCGTCGCTCGACAGGAAACAATGGGGGCTTTCTTT	CAVARQETMGAFF
TRBV19	TRBD1	TRBJ2-7	.	TGTGCCAGTAGTATTGTCGGGACAGGGGGAGAGCAGTACTTC	CASSIVGTGGEQYF
TRBV27	.	TRBJ1-4	.	TGTGCCAGCAGTTTATATGCGGGGGGCCTCATTTCAACTAATGAAAAACTGTTTTTT	CASSLYAGGLISTNEKLFF
TRBV4-1	TRBD2	TRBJ2-3	.	TGCGCCAGCAGCCAGACCTCTAGCGGTGGTACAGATACGCAGTATTTT	CASSQTSSGGTDTQYF
TRBV5-1	TRBD1	TRBJ1-6	.	TGCGCCAGCAGCTTGTCTACAGGGGGCTTTTCACCCCTCCACTTT	CASSLSTGGFSPLHF
TRBV6-5	.	TRBJ2-7	.	TGTGCCGCAACCAGGGGCGTCATATACGAGCAGTACTTC	CAATRGVIYEQYF
TRBV14	TRBD1	TRBJ1-3	.	TGTGCCAGCAGCCAAAGGACAGGCCTCTCTGGAAACACCATATATTTT	CASSQRTGLSGNTIYF
TRBV7-3	.	TRBJ2-3	.	TGTGCCAGCAGCCTACGCAGGGGTAGCGTCGGGGGCACAGATACGCAGTATTTT	CASSLRRGSVGGTDTQYF
TRBV5-1	TRBD1	TRBJ1-2	.	TGCGCCAGCGGATCCGGGACAGGGTCTGACTATGGCTACACCTTC	CASGSGTGSDYGYTF
TRBV5-6	.	TRBJ2-3	few	TGTGCCAGCAGCTTGTGGTTCGCGAGCCCTATCCCCACAGATACGCAGTATTTT	CASSLWFASPIPTDTQYF
TRBV10-3	TRBD1	TRBJ1-3	.	TGTGCCATCAGCTTACAGGGGCTCTCTGGAAACACCATATATTTT	CAISLQGLSGNTIYF
TRBV10-3	TRBD1	TRBJ1-1	.	TGTGCCATCAGGGGGACAGGGGGCACTGAAGCTTTCTTT	CAIRGTGGTEAFF
TRBV25-1	TRBD2	TRBJ2-3	.	TGTGCCAGCAGTGAATTGAGCGGGAGAGGCACAGATACGCAGTATTTT	CASSELSGRGTDTQYF
TRBV5-1	TRBD1	TRBJ2-4	.	TGCGCCAGCAGCCCAGGGACAGGGGGGAACATTCAGTACTTC	CASSPGTGGNIQYF
TRBV19	.	TRBJ2-2	.	TGTGCCAGTAGTATAGTTAGCGGGGAGCTGTTTTTT	CASSIVSGELFF
TRBV29-1	TRBD1	TRBJ1-4	.	TGCAGCGTTGAAGATAAGGGGGCTGAAAAACTGTTTTTT	CSVEDKGAEKLFF
TRBV2	TRBD1	TRBJ1-2	once	TGTGCCAGCAGTGTTCCGGACAGGGGTCTGCTAGAGGGCGGCTACACCTTC	CASSVPDRGLLEGGYTF
TRBV3-1/TRBV3-2	.	TRBJ2-7	.	TGTGCCAGCAGCCAAGCAGCCTACGAGCAGTACTTC	CASSQAAYEQYF
TRBV5-1	TRBD1	TRBJ1-3	.	TGCGCCAGCAGCTCCGGGGACAGGGGGTTTACTGGAAACACCATATATTTT	CASSSGDRGFTGNTIYF
TRBV11-2	.	TRBJ1-1	.	TGTGCCAGCAGCCAAGGGAGGGCTGCGGCTGAAGCTTTCTTT	CASSQGRAAAEAFF
TRBV2	.	TRBJ1-4	.	TGTGCCAGCAGTGAATCCCGGGGGAATGAAAAACTGTTTTTT	CASSESRGNEKLFF
TRBV19	TRBD1	TRBJ2-1	.	TGTGCCAGTAAGGAGACAGGGTCAATTTTATCCTACAATGAGCAGTTCTTC	CASKETGSILSYNEQFF
TRBV19	.	TRBJ1-4	.	TGTGCCAGTAGGACCACGACGGGCACGGGGAAACTGTTTTTT	CASRTTTGTGKLFF
TRBV9	.	TRBJ2-7	.	TGTGCCAGCAGCGTAGACACCTCCTACGAGCAGTACTTC	CASSVDTSYEQYF
TRBV4-2	.	TRBJ1-2	.	TGTGCCAGCAGCCAAGGACGGGGGGGGCCGGTTGGCTACACCTTC	CASSQGRGGPVGYTF
TRBV7-9	.	TRBJ2-4	.	TGTGCCAGCAGCTTAGTCATCAGGGGTGGAGCGAACATTCAGTACTTC	CASSLVIRGGANIQYF